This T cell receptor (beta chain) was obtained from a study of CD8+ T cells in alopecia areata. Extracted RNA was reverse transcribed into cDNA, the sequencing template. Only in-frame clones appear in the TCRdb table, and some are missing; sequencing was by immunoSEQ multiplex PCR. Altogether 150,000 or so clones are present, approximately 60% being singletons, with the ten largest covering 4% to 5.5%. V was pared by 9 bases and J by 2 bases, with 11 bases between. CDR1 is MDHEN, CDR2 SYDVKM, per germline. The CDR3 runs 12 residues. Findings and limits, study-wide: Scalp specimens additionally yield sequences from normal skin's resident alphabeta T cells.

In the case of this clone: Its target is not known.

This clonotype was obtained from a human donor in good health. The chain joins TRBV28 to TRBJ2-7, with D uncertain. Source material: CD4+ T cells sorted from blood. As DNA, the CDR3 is TGTGCCAGTCACGGACGGACCTACGAGCAGTACTTC. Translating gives CASHGRTYEQYF. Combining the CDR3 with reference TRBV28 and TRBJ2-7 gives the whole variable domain DVKVTQSSRYLVKRTGEKVFLECVQDMDHENMFWYRQDPGLGLRLIYFSYDVKMKEKGDIPEGYSVSREKKERFSLILESASTNQTSMYLCASHGRTYEQYFGPGTRLTVT.